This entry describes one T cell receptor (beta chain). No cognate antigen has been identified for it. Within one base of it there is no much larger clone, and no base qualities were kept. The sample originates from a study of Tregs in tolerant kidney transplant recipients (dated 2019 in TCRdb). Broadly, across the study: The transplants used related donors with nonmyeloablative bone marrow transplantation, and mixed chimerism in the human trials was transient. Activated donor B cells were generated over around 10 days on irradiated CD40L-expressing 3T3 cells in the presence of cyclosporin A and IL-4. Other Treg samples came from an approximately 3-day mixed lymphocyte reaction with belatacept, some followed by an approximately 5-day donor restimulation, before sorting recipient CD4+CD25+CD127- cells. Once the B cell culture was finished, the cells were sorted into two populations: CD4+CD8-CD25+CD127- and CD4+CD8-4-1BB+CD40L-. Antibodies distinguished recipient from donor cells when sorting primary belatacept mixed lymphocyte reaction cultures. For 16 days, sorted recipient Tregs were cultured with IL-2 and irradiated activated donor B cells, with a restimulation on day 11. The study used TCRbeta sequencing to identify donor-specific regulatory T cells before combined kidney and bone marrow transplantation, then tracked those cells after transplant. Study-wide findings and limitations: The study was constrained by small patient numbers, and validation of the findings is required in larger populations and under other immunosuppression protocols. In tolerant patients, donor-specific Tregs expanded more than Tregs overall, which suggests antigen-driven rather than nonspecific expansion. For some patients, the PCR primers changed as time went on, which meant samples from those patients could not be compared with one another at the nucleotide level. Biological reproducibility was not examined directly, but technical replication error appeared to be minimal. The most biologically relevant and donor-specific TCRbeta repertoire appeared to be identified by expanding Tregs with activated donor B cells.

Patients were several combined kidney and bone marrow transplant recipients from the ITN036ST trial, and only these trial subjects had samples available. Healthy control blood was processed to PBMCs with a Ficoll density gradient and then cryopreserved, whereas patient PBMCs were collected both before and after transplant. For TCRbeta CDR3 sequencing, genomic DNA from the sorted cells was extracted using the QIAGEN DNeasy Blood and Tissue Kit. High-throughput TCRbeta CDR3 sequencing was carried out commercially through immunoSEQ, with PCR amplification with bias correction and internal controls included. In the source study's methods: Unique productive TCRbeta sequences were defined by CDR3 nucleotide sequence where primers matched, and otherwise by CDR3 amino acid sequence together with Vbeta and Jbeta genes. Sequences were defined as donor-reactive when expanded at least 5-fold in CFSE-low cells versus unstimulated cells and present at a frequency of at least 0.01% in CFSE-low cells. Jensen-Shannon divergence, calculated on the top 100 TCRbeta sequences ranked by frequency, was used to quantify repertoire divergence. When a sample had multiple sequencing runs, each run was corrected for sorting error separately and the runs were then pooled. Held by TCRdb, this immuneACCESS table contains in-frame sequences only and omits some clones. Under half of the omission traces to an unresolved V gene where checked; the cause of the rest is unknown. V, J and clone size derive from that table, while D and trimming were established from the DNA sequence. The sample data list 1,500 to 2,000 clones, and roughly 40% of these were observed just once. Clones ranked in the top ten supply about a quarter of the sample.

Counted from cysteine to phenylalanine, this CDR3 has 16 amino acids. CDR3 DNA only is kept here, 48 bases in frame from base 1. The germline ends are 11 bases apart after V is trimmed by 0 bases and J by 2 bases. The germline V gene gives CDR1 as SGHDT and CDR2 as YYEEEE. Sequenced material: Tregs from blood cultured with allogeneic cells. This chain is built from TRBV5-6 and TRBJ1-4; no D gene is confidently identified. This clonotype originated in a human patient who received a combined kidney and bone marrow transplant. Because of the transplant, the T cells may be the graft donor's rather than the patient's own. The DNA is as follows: TGTGCCAGCAGCTTGGCGATCCTGGGGACTAATGAAAAACTGTTTTTT. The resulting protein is CASSLAILGTNEKLFF.